Each of the 29 T cell receptor beta chains below was sequenced from the same sample in a study of cytomegalovirus exposure and HLA in healthy donors. The PCR used 60 Vbeta and 13 Jbeta primers. Method: immunoSEQ multiplex PCR; TCRdb's copy keeps in-frame clones and lacks some. This sample's clone table lists about 140,000 clones. Sequences were obtained from PBMCs. These receptors all stem from a male donor in good health and CMV-seronegative.

The J gene is TRBJ2-7, the V gene TRBV30; 8 nucleotides agree with TRBD1. This CDR3 comprises 16 residues. CDR1 and CDR2 (germline): GTSNPN, SVGIG (reference sequence). V lost 6 bases and J lost 3; bases outside the gene matches: 16. The CDR3 loop reads CACTTLDRVSDYEQYF. The CDR3 bases are TGTGCCTGTACCACCTTGGACAGGGTGTCTGACTACGAGCAGTACTTC.

V gene TRBV30 combines with J gene TRBJ1-6; the D gene is possibly TRBD1 (5 bases). V lost 3 bases to trimming and J lost 8 bases, with 14 bases between them. The CDR3 extends over 14 amino acids. In germline, CDR1 is GTSNPN, CDR2 SVGIG (reference sequence). CDR3 coding DNA: TGTGCCTGGAGCTGGGGGAGGGACGATTCACCCCTCCACTTT. As protein: CAWSWGRDDSPLHF.

The rearrangement links TRBV4-3 to TRBJ2-4; D remains ambiguous. Trimming removed 0 bases from V and 9 bases from J, with 3 bases in between. Germline loops: CDR1 LGHNA, CDR2 YSLEER. This CDR3 has 11 amino acids. For the CDR3, the DNA is TGCGCCAGCAGCCAAGATAGCATTCAGTACTTC. Translating gives CASSQDSIQYF.

The chain has TRBV18 and TRBJ2-7; 10 nucleotides align to TRBD1. V lost 2 bases and J lost 5; bases outside the gene matches: 9. Germline CDR1 is KGHSH and CDR2 is LQKENI. CDR3 length: 16 residues. CDR3 nucleotide sequence: TGTGCCAGCTCACCATTGGTAGGGACAGGGGTTGACGAGCAGTACTTC. This encodes CASSPLVGTGVDEQYF. The variable domain in full, with the rest retrieved from reference TRBV18 and TRBJ2-7, is NAGVMQNPRHLVRRRGQEARLRCSPMKGHSHVYWYRQLPEEGLKFMVYLQKENIIDESGMPKERFSAEFPKEGPSILRIQQVVRGDSAAYFCASSPLVGTGVDEQYFGPGTRLTVT.

J is TRBJ1-2 and V is TRBV10-3; no reliable D call. The length of the CDR3 is 14 residues. Germline V gene sequence: CDR1 ENHRY, CDR2 SYGVKD. Trimming took 7 bases from V and 2 from J, leaving 14 bases between them. DNA for the CDR3: TGTGCCATCAATTTCCGGGAGGAGAACTATGGCTACACCTTC. As protein: CAINFREENYGYTF.

The J gene is TRBJ1-2, the V gene TRBV20-1; a weak D match, TRBD1 (5 bases). Per germline, CDR1 DFQATT and CDR2 SNEGSKA (reference sequence). The CDR3 sequence is 11 residues long. Trimming pared 3 bases from V and 8 bases from J, leaving 10 bases between. The CDR3 coding sequence is TGCAGTGCTAGGGGCTCAGGGGGCTACACCTTC. Amino acids: CSARGSGGYTF.

The rearrangement uses TRBV28 and TRBJ2-7; possible D gene TRBD1, 5 bases. The germline V gene has CDR1 MDHEN and CDR2 SYDVKM. The length of the CDR3 is 13 residues. V lost 6 bases to trimming and J lost 3 bases, with 12 bases between them. CDR3 loop: CASRTAKYYEQYF. In DNA form, the CDR3 reads TGTGCCAGCAGGACAGCCAAATACTACGAGCAGTACTTC.

The chain carries TRBV9 and TRBJ2-7, with 9 bases fitting TRBD1. This CDR3 comprises 15 residues. The germline V gene encodes CDR1 SGDLS and CDR2 YYNGEE. V lost 0 bases to trimming and J lost 0 bases; unmatched junction nucleotides: 1. CDR3 bases: TGTGCCAGCAGCGTAGGGGACAGGGACTCCTACGAGCAGTACTTC. Residues: CASSVGDRDSYEQYF.

The chain recombines TRBV28 with TRBJ2-2; 11 nucleotides line up with TRBD2. CDR3 length equals 15 residues. CDR1 is MDHEN, CDR2 SYDVKM, per germline. V trimming: 8 bases; J trimming: 3 bases; junction bases outside the gene matches: 5. The CDR3 region is CASFSTSGDTGELFF. The DNA for the CDR3 is TGTGCCAGCTTCTCGACTAGCGGGGACACCGGGGAGCTGTTTTTT.

This chain links TRBV29-1 with TRBJ2-7, with TRBD1 identical over 10 bases. Germline values: CDR1 SQVTM, CDR2 ANQGSEA. Trimming took 4 bases from V and 2 from J; bases not matched to a gene: 11. The CDR3 loop spans 16 amino acids. This CDR3 is CSVVPGPGQGPYEQYF. In nucleotides, the CDR3 is TGCAGCGTTGTCCCCGGTCCGGGACAGGGGCCCTACGAGCAGTACTTC.

This chain uses TRBV27 with TRBJ2-5, with 10 nucleotides matching TRBD1. Trimming removed 5 bases from V and 2 bases from J; junction bases left unmatched: 8. Germline values: CDR1 MNHEY, CDR2 SMNVEV (reference sequence). The CDR3 is 16 amino acids. The CDR3 loop is CASSTTGGDSQETQYF. The DNA for the CDR3 is TGTGCCAGCAGTACGACAGGGGGCGATTCACAAGAGACCCAGTACTTC.

The J gene is TRBJ2-7, the V gene TRBV5-1; no firm D call. Per the germline V gene, CDR1 is SGHRS and CDR2 is YFSETQ. The CDR3 contains 14 residues. The V end lost 0 bases, the J end lost 2 bases, and 9 bases lay between the germline ends. The CDR3 sequence is CASSLALRTYEQYF. CDR3 sequence (DNA): TGCGCCAGCAGCTTGGCACTAAGAACCTACGAGCAGTACTTC. The full variable domain, in which reference TRBV5-1 and TRBJ2-7 provide the parts outside the CDR3, is KAGVTQTPRYLIKTRGQQVTLSCSPISGHRSVSWYQQTPGQGLQFLFEYFSETQRNKGNFPGRFSGRQFSNSRSEMNVSTLELGDSALYLCASSLALRTYEQYFGPGTRLTVT.

The chain recombines TRBV18 with TRBJ1-1, with D uncertain. V lost 0 bases and J 9 bases, leaving 8 bases between the germline ends. Germline V gives CDR1 KGHSH, CDR2 LQKENI. CDR3 size: 12 residues. CDR3: CASSPPGQQAFF. CDR3 in DNA: TGTGCCAGCTCACCACCGGGCCAACAAGCTTTCTTT.

This rearrangement joins TRBV29-1 to TRBJ2-1, with TRBD1 as a possible D gene (6 bases). This CDR3 region has 13 residues. Germline assignment: CDR1 SQVTM and CDR2 ANQGSEA. V was pared by 4 bases and J by 5 bases, with 12 bases between. CDR3 sequence: CSVVRGLDNEQFF. CDR3 nucleotides: TGCAGCGTTGTCAGGGGCCTTGACAATGAGCAGTTCTTC.

CDR3 region: CASSLRDSSYEQYF. CDR3 nucleotides: TGCGCCAGCAGCTTACGGGACTCTTCCTACGAGCAGTACTTC. V is TRBV5-1 and J is TRBJ2-7; TRBD2 is a possible D gene (6 bases). Per germline, CDR1 SGHRS and CDR2 YFSETQ. This CDR3 has 14 residues. Between the trimmed V and J ends, which lost 2 bases and 1 base, there was a span of 10 bases.

The chain couples TRBV19 to TRBJ1-1, with a possible D match to TRBD1 (6 bases). V was pared by 3 bases and J by 1 base, with 12 bases between. This CDR3 contains 15 residues. Germline loops: CDR1 LNHDA, CDR2 SQIVND (reference sequence). CDR3 amino acids: CASSMFPGANTEAFF. In DNA, the CDR3 is TGTGCCAGTAGTATGTTTCCAGGGGCGAACACTGAAGCTTTCTTT.

CDR3 loop: CASSMDGGDYGYTF. Here the CDR3 DNA reads TGCGCCAGCAGCATGGACGGCGGAGACTATGGCTACACCTTC. This rearrangement joins TRBV5-1 to TRBJ1-2; no firm D call. CDR3 size: 14 residues. The germline V gene has CDR1 SGHRS and CDR2 YFSETQ. Trimming cost V 4 bases and J 3 bases, with 13 bases left between them.

This chain uses TRBV6-5 with TRBJ2-7; 7 bases agree with TRBD2. The junction had 4 bases not matched to a gene; V was cut back by 2 bases and J by 0 bases. From germline, CDR1 is MNHEY and CDR2 SVGAGI. The CDR3 runs 15 residues. The CDR3 loop reads CASSYGVAGSYEQYF. CDR3 DNA: TGTGCCAGCAGTTACGGAGTAGCGGGCTCCTACGAGCAGTACTTC.

The chain combines TRBV27 with TRBJ2-2, with D unclear. Germline assignment: CDR1 MNHEY and CDR2 SMNVEV (reference sequence). The CDR3 has 12 amino acids. The V end lost 5 bases, the J end lost 6 bases, and 7 bases lay between the germline ends. The CDR3 DNA sequence: TGTGCCAGCAGTAGCCGTGCCGGGGAGCTGTTTTTT. It is translated as CASSSRAGELFF.

The CDR3 nucleotides read TGTGCCAGCAGCAGCAGGGGGGCGGCTGGAAACACCATATATTTT. It yields the protein CASSSRGAAGNTIYF. The rearrangement joins TRBV7-8 to TRBJ1-3; 7 positions match TRBD1. Per germline, CDR1 SGHVS and CDR2 FQNEAQ. The CDR3 consists of 15 residues. Trimming removed 5 bases from V and 2 bases from J; junction bases left unmatched: 6.

The J gene is TRBJ2-5, the V gene TRBV9; a weak D match, TRBD1 (5 bases). The length of the CDR3 is 15 residues. The germline gives CDR1 SGDLS, CDR2 YYNGEE. Trimming took off 0 bases at V and 5 bases at J, with 14 bases between the two ends. The CDR3 here is CASSVAQAGRETQYF. DNA of the CDR3: TGTGCCAGCAGCGTAGCTCAGGCAGGGCGCGAGACCCAGTACTTC.

The rearrangement uses TRBV30 and TRBJ1-2, with no clear D. The CDR3 is 13 residues long. Trimming left V 7 bases short and J 3 bases short, with 15 bases between. Germline V lookup: CDR1 GTSNPN, CDR2 SVGIG (reference sequence). CDR3 nucleotide sequence: TGTGCCTCCGTCGTAGTGGTAGACTATGGCTACACCTTC. Translation: CASVVVVDYGYTF.

The chain recombines TRBV30 with TRBJ1-1; no reliable D call. The CDR3 totals 13 residues. V dropped 0 bases and J dropped 0 bases, with 5 bases sitting between them. CDR1 is GTSNPN and CDR2 is SVGIG in the germline V gene (reference sequence). The CDR3 nucleotides read TGTGCCTGGAGTGTAAACATGAACACTGAAGCTTTCTTT. Translating gives CAWSVNMNTEAFF.

The rearrangement joins TRBV30 to TRBJ2-6; TRBD2 might be the D (6 bases). The CDR3 length is 14 residues. Trimming pared 2 bases from V and 3 bases from J, leaving 8 bases between. CDR1 GTSNPN and CDR2 SVGIG come from the germline V gene (reference sequence). CDR3 sequence reads: CAWSYGSGANVLTF. In DNA, the CDR3 is TGTGCCTGGAGTTACGGGAGTGGGGCCAACGTCCTGACTTTC.

The DNA of the CDR3 is TGTGCCAGCAGCTTAGTGAGTAGCGGGAGGCCTTACGAGCAGTACTTC. Protein sequence: CASSLVSSGRPYEQYF. This chain joins TRBV7-2 and TRBJ2-7; 10 bases are a match to TRBD2. V was clipped by 1 base and J by 4 bases; unmatched bases: 7. This CDR3 has 16 residues. In germline, CDR1 is SGHTA, CDR2 FQGNSA.

The chain employs TRBV15 and TRBJ1-1, with 10 bases lining up with TRBD1. Germline CDR1 is LNHNV and CDR2 is YYDKDF (reference sequence). V trimming: 6 bases; J trimming: 0 bases; junction bases outside the gene matches: 7. This CDR3 spans 16 amino acids. The CDR3 region has the DNA TGTGCCACCAGATCCCGACAGGGGGCTTTGAACACTGAAGCTTTCTTT. It codes for CATRSRQGALNTEAFF.

J is TRBJ2-7 and V is TRBV5-1; D may be TRBD2 (6 bases). Looked up from germline, CDR1 is SGHRS and CDR2 is YFSETQ. There are 15 residues in the CDR3. V was cut by 1 base and J by 2 bases, with 13 bases left in between. CDR3 residues: CASSLYGEVAYEQYF. The CDR3 region has the DNA TGCGCCAGCAGCTTGTACGGGGAGGTAGCCTACGAGCAGTACTTC.

This chain connects TRBV18 to TRBJ1-1; D is ambiguous. This CDR3 is 14 amino acids long. Per germline, CDR1 KGHSH and CDR2 LQKENI. Trimming removed 4 bases at V and 3 bases at J, with 12 bases between. CDR3 residues: CASSLTTRDTEAFF. Written as DNA, the CDR3 is TGTGCCAGCTCACTGACGACCCGGGACACTGAAGCTTTCTTT. Together with reference TRBV18 and TRBJ1-1, the CDR3 gives the full variable domain: NAGVMQNPRHLVRRRGQEARLRCSPMKGHSHVYWYRQLPEEGLKFMVYLQKENIIDESGMPKERFSAEFPKEGPSILRIQQVVRGDSAAYFCASSLTTRDTEAFFGQGTRLTVV.

This chain uses TRBV6-5 with TRBJ1-5; the match to TRBD1 covers 9 bases. The CDR3 runs to 13 residues. The germline gives CDR1 MNHEY, CDR2 SVGAGI. V dropped 8 bases and J dropped 2; count of bases not matched to a gene: 1. As DNA, the CDR3 is TGTGCCAGCCGGACAGGGGGCAATCAGCCCCAGCATTTT. Amino acid sequence: CASRTGGNQPQHF.